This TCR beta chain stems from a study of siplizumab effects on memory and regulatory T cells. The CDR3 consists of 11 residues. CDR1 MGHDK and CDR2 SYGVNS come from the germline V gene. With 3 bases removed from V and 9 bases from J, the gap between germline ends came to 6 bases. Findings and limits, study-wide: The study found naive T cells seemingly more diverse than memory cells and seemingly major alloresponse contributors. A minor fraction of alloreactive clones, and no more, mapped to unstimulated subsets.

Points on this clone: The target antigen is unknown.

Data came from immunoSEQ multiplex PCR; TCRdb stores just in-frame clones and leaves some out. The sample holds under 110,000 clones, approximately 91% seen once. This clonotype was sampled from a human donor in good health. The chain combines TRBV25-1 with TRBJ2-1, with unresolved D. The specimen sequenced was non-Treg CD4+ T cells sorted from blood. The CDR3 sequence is CASSERAEQFF. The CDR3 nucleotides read TGTGCCAGCAGTGAGCGAGCTGAGCAGTTCTTC. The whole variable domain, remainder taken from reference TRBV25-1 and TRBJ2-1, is EADIYQTPRYLVIGTGKKITLECSQTMGHDKMYWYQQDPGMELHLIHYSYGVNSTEKGDLSSESTVSRIRTEHFPLTLESARPSHTSQYLCASSERAEQFFGPGTRLTVL.